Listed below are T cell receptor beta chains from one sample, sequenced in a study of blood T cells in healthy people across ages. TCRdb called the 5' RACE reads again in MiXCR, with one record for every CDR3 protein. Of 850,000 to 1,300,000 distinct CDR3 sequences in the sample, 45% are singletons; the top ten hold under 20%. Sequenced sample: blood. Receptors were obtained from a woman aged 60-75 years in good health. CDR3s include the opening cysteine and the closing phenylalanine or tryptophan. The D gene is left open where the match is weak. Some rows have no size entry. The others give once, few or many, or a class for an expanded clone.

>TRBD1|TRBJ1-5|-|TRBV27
TGTGCCAGCAGTCAAGGCTTGACAGGGGACAATCAGCCCCAGCATTTT
CASSQGLTGDNQPQHF
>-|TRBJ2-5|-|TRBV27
TGTGCCAGCCGAGGCGGACCAACCTACAATGAGCAGTACTTC
CASRGGPTYNEQYF
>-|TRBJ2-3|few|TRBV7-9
TGTGCCAGCAGCTTACGGACTGCCTTAAGCACAGATACGCAGTATTTT
CASSLRTALSTDTQYF
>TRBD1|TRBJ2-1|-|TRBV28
TGTGCCAGCAGTTTATGGAGACAGGGAATAGACTACAATGAGCAGTTCTTC
CASSLWRQGIDYNEQFF
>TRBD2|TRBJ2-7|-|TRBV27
TGTGCCAGCAGTTTAAGAGCGGGAGCCCCCCACGAGCAGTACTTC
CASSLRAGAPHEQYF
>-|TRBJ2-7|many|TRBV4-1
TGCGCCAGCAGCCAAGATGAGGGGCAGGGCTACGAGCAGTACTTC
CASSQDEGQGYEQYF
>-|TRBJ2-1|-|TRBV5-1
TGCGCCAGCAGCTTGGGGGCCCGACAAGACAATGAGCAGTTCTTC
CASSLGARQDNEQFF
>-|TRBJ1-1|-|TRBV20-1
TGCAGTGCTAGAGAGAGGCCCCATTTGAACACTGAAGCTTTCTTT
CSARERPHLNTEAFF
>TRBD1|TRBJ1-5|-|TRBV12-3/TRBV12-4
TGTGCCAGCAGTTCAGGGACAGGGGACAATCAGCCCCAGCATTTT
CASSSGTGDNQPQHF
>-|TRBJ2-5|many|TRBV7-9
TGTGCCAGCAGCACGAGCCTAGCGAAACAGTACTTC
CASSTSLAKQYF
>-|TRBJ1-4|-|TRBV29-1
TGCAGCGCCGGTCGAGGTCGTGGGGAAAAACTGTTTTTT
CSAGRGRGEKLFF
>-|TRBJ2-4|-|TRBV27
TGTGCCAGCTTAGTGCCCAGGGGATACTACGAACAGTACTTC
CASLVPRGYYEQYF
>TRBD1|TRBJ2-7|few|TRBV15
TGTGCCACCACAAACAGGGGGTTCTACGAGCAGTACTTC
CATTNRGFYEQYF
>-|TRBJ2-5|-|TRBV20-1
TGCAGCGTATTGGGCGACTGGACCCAGTACTTC
CSVLGDWTQYF
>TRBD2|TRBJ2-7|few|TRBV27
TGTGCCAGCAGCGTTTATGGGACTAGACAAGAGCCCCAGTACTTC
CASSVYGTRQEPQYF
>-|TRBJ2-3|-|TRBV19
TGTGCCAGTAGTATAGCCCATACAGGGTCGCCGCAGTATTTT
CASSIAHTGSPQYF
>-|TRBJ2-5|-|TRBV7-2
TGTGCCAGCAGCGATATACCGCAAGAGACCCAGTACTTC
CASSDIPQETQYF
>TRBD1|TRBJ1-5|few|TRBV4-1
TGCGCCAGCAGCCGAGACGGGACAGACAAGAATCCCCAGCATTTT
CASSRDGTDKNPQHF
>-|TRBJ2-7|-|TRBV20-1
TGCAGTGCTAGGTACGGGCCTGAGCAGTACTTC
CSARYGPEQYF
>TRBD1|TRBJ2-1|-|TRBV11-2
TGTGCCAGCAGCGTGGACAGGAACCTGAATGAGCAGTTCTTC
CASSVDRNLNEQFF
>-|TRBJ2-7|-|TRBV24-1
TGTGCCACCAGTGGGGTGACTTCCTACTACGAGCAGTACTTC
CATSGVTSYYEQYF
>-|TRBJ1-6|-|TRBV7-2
TGTGCCAGCACCGCGGGGGTCGGGACGATAAATTCACCCCTCCACTTT
CASTAGVGTINSPLHF
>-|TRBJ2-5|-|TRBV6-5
TGTGCCAGCAGTTACTCGTCAGGGCCTAGGGAGACCCAGTACTTC
CASSYSSGPRETQYF
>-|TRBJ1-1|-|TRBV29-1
TGCAGCGTTGGAAGGGTAGGGGCTGAAGCTTTCTTT
CSVGRVGAEAFF
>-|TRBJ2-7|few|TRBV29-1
TGCAGCGCGACCCAGAGCTCCTACGAGCAGTACTTC
CSATQSSYEQYF
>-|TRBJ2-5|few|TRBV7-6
TGTGCCAGCAGAGAAGGGGGGGGCTTTGAGACCCAGTACTTC
CASREGGGFETQYF
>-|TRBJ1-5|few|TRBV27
TGTGCCAGCAGGAACCCCAATCAGCCCCAGCATTTT
CASRNPNQPQHF
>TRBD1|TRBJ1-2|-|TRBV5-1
TGCGCCAGCAGCTTGGCGGCGGGACAGGGGGCGTATGGCTACACCTTC
CASSLAAGQGAYGYTF
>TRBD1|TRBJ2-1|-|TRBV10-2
TGCGCCAGCAGCGCTTTAGGGACAGCTTACAATGAGCAGTTCTTC
CASSALGTAYNEQFF
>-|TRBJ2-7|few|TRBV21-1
TGTGCCAGCAGCAAAGGGGGGGAGCGGAGCTCCTACGAGCAGTACTTC
CASSKGGERSSYEQYF
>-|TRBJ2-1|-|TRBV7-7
TGTGCCAGCAGCGTAGACCGCATGGGCAATGAGCAGTTCTTC
CASSVDRMGNEQFF
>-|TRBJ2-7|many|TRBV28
TGTGCCAGCGGCCCGCCAGCGCAGGTCTACGAGCAGTACTTC
CASGPPAQVYEQYF
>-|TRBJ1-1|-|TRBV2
TGTGCCAGCAGTGATGACACAGACACTGAAGCTTTCTTT
CASSDDTDTEAFF
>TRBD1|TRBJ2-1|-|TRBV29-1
TGCAGCGTTCCAACAGGGGGTGTGCAGTTCTTC
CSVPTGGVQFF
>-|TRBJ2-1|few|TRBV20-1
TGCAGTGCTAATTCCCGGGACGCCTCGGTGGAGCAGTTCTTC
CSANSRDASVEQFF
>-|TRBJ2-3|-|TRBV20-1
TGCAGTGCTAGAATGACTCCCGGTCAGCAGCAGTATTTT
CSARMTPGQQQYF
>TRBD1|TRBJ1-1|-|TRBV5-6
TGTGCCAGCAGACGCAGGGGGGGGAACACTGAAGCTTTCTTT
CASRRRGGNTEAFF
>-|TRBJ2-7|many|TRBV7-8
TGTGCCAGCAGCTTGTGGGGTCGATCCTACGAGCAGTACTTC
CASSLWGRSYEQYF
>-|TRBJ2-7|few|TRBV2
TGTGCCAGCAGCGCAGGGGACGGAAACGAGCAGTACTTC
CASSAGDGNEQYF
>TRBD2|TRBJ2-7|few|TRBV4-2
TGTGCCAGCAGCCAAGTGACTAGCGGGAGAGGCTACGAGCAGTACTTC
CASSQVTSGRGYEQYF
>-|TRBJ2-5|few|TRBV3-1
TGTGCCAGCAGCCGGAGGACAAGCCAAGAGACCCAGTACTTC
CASSRRTSQETQYF